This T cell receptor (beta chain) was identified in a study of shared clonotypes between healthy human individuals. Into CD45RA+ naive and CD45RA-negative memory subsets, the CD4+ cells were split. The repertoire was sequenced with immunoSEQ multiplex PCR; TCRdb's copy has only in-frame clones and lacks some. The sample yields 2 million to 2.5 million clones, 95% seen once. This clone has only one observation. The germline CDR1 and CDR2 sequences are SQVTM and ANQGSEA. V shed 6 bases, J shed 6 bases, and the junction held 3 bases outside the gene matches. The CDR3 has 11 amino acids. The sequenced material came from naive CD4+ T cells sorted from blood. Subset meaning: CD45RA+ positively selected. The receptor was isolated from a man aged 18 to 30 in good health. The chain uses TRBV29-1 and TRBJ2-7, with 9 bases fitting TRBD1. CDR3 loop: CSVGTGFEQYF. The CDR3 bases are TGCAGCGTAGGGACAGGGTTCGAGCAGTACTTC.